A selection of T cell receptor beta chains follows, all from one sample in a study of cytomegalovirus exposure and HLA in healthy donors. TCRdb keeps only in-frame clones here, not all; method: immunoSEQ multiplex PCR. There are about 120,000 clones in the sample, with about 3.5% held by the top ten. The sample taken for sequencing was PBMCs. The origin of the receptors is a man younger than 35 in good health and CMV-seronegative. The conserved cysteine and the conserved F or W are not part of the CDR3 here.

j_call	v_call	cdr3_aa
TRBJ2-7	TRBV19	ASSLAGQYFEQY
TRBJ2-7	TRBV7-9	ASSLGVGSGQY
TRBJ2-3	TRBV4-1	ASSLRLAGDGDTQY
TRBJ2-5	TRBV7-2	ASSLGPGTRSTQY
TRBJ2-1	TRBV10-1	ASSEQDRDGDEQF
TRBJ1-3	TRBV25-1	ASSVQAGNTIY
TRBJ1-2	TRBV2	ASSPGLRGRLYGYT
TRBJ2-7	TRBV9	ASSVAGGYYPSEQY
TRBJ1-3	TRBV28	ASSPVPRARHTIY
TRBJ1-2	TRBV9	ASSSSGGNGYT
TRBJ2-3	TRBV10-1	ASGEQGAYTQY
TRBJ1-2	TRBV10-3	AIRPGDRVHYGYT
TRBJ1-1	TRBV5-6	ASSPTGQGGLLNTEAF
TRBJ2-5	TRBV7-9	ASSLGAGNQETQY
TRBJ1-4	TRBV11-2	ASSLIGREEKLF
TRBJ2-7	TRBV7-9	ASSLGGGAYEQY
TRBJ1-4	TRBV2	ASSEEGTATNEKLF
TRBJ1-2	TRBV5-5	ASSPGVDYT
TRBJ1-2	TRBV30	AWGWGQGYGYT
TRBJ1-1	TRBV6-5	ASSLTGGEAF
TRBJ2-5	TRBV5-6	ASIQGARGETQY
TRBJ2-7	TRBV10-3	AIRRGRGGTSGRLSYEQY
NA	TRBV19	ASSVLGTAYEQY
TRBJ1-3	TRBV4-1	ASSPTRPGDSGNTIY
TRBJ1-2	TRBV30	AATTMRVDYGYT
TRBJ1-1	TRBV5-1	ASSRGQVQNTEAF
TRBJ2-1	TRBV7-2	ASSRRVYEQF
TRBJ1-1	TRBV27	ASIPWVSGEAF
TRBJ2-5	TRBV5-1	ASLSGGGETQY
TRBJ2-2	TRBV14	ASSQDSRNTGELF
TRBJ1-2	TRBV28	ASSLWRDREQNYGYT
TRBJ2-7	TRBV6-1	ASSAGTTSWGYYEQY
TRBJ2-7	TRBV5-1	ASSLGQNLPYEQY
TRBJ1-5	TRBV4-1	ASSQGGQGKNQPQH
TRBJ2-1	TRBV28	ASTTGGGYNEQF
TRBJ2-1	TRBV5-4	ASSLGENEQF
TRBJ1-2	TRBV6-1	ASRMTGPNYGYT
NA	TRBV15	ATSRDGGRSGEQY
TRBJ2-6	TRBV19	ASTSYSGANVLT
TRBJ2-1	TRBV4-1	ASSQDDSGPSYNEQF
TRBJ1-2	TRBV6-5	ASSYTGGEGYGYT
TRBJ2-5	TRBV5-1	ASSLEGGFSETQY
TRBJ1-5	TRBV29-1	SVGGESQPQH
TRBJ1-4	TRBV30	AWEPRQGAGSEKLF
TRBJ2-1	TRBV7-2	ASSSSRLVSNEQF
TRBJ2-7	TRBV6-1	ASSLRGSHEQY
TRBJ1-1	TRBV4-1	ASSQVRLPNGAF
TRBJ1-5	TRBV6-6	ASSQRKDPSNQPQH
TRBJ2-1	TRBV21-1	ASSKGDTNEQF
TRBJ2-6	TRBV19	ASWTGVGANVLT
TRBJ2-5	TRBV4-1	ASSQLFSGAETQY
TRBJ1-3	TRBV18	ASSPLRAGDSGNTIY
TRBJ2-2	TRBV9	ASSDDGTSVTGELF
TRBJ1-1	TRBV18	ASSVDRGKTEAF
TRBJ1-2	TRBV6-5	ASRDTGLNYGYT